These 8 T cell receptor beta chains were all obtained from the same sample, sequenced in a study of blood T cell repertoires in COVID-19 (TCRdb year 2020). The library relied on the immunoSEQ multiplex PCR assay. Entries here come from immuneACCESS through TCRdb and include only in-frame sequences with V and J called. Some clones fail to appear in such tables; in the studies checked, an unresolved V gene covers under half of the shortfall, and the cause of the remainder is unknown. The sample table records a few hundred thousand clones; under 90% of these occur just once. In total, the top ten clones hold approximately 4% of the sample. What was sequenced was peripheral blood. The source is a woman aged 80 or over with acute or convalescent COVID-19.

This clone has a handful of counts. V gene TRBV6-5 combines with J gene TRBJ2-3; D uncertain. The CDR3 totals 15 residues. V lost 0 bases to trimming and J lost 0 bases, with 7 bases between them. Germline CDR1 is MNHEY and CDR2 is SVGAGI. In DNA, the CDR3 is TGTGCCAGCAGTTACTCGTTTAGTAGCACAGATACGCAGTATTTT. Translation: CASSYSFSSTDTQYF.

V and J are TRBV7-2 and TRBJ2-3, with 10 bases matching TRBD1. Trimming at V came to 1 base and at J to 6 bases, leaving 10 bases not matched to a gene. CDR3 length: 17 residues. The germline V gene has CDR1 SGHTA and CDR2 FQGNSA. Written as DNA, the CDR3 is TGTGCCAGCAGCTTAGAGAGTGCGGGACAGGGGTGGGATACGCAGTATTTT. Protein product: CASSLESAGQGWDTQYF.

V usage is TRBV9 and J usage is TRBJ1-2, with D tentatively TRBD1 (6 bases). CDR1 and CDR2 (germline): SGDLS, YYNGEE. The CDR3 consists of 13 residues. V lost 0 bases and J lost 8, with 11 bases in between. CDR3 sequence: CASSVGQGRGYTF. DNA for the CDR3: TGTGCCAGCAGCGTAGGTCAGGGGCGCGGCTACACCTTC.

The chain carries TRBV19 and TRBJ2-2, with TRBD1 identical over 8 bases. Germline V gene data show CDR1 as LNHDA and CDR2 as SQIVND (reference sequence). With V trimmed by 6 bases and J by 1 base, 7 bases remained unmatched. The CDR3 consists of 16 residues. The CDR3 here is CASRLPGTGNTGELFF. CDR3 in DNA: TGTGCCAGTAGACTTCCCGGGACAGGGAACACCGGGGAGCTGTTTTTT.

This clone has just one count. The chain combines TRBV2 with TRBJ2-2, with 7 positions matching TRBD1. The length of the CDR3 is 13 residues. Germline lookup yields CDR1 SNHLY and CDR2 FYNNEI. V was pared by 4 bases and J by 5 bases, with 1 base of the junction left unmatched. The CDR3 loop is CASSAQGTGELFF. In DNA form, the CDR3 reads TGTGCCAGCAGTGCACAGGGGACCGGGGAGCTGTTTTTT.

The rearrangement uses TRBV5-1 and TRBJ2-5; 7 bases are a match to TRBD2. Trimming cost V 3 bases and J 2 bases; bases outside gene matches: 10. This CDR3 has 16 residues. Germline CDR1 is SGHRS and CDR2 is YFSETQ. CDR3 protein: CASSWASGGGQETQYF. The CDR3 region has the DNA TGCGCCAGCAGCTGGGCCTCCGGCGGGGGACAAGAGACCCAGTACTTC.

The genes are TRBV28 and TRBJ1-2, with no clear D. The CDR3 sequence is 14 residues long. CDR1 and CDR2 (germline): MDHEN, SYDVKM. V dropped 5 bases and J dropped 4 bases, with 14 bases sitting between them. The CDR3 here is CASSPAEGSYGYTF. The DNA of the CDR3 is TGTGCCAGCAGTCCCGCCGAGGGCAGCTATGGCTACACCTTC.

The chain combines TRBV19 with TRBJ1-6, with 9 bases lining up with TRBD1. Germline values: CDR1 LNHDA, CDR2 SQIVND (reference sequence). V lost 3 bases and J lost 9; bases outside the gene matches: 3. The CDR3 is 14 residues long. Written as DNA, the CDR3 is TGTGCCAGTAGTATGGGACAGGGAGGTTCACCCCTCCACTTT. This gives the protein CASSMGQGGSPLHF.